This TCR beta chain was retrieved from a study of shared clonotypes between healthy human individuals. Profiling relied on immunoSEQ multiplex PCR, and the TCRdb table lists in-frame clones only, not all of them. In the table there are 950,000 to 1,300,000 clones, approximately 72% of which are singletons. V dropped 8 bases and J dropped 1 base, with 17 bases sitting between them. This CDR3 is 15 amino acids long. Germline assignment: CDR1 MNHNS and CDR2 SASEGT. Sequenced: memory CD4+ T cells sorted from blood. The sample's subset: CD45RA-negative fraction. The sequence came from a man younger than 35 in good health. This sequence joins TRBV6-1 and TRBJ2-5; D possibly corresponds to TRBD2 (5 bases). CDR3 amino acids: CASWHRGLTQETQYF. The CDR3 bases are TGTGCCAGCTGGCATCGGGGTCTTACCCAAGAGACCCAGTACTTC.